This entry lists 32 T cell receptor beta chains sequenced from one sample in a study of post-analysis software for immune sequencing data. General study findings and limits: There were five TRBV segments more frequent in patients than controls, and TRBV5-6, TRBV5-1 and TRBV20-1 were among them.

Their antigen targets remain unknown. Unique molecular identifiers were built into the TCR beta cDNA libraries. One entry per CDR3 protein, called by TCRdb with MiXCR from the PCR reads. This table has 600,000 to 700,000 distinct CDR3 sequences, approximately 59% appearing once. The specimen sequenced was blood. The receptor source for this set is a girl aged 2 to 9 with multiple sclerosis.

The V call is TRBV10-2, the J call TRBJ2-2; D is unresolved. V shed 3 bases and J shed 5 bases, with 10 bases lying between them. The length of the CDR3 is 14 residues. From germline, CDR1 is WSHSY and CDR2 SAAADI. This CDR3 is CASSDSPPTGELFF. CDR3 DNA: TGCGCCAGCAGTGATTCCCCACCGACCGGGGAGCTGTTTTTT.

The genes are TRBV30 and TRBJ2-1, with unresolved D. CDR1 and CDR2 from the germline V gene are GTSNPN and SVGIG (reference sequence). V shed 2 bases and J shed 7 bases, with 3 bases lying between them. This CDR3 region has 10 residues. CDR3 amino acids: CAWSRNEQFF. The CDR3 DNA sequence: TGTGCCTGGAGTCGGAATGAGCAGTTCTTC.

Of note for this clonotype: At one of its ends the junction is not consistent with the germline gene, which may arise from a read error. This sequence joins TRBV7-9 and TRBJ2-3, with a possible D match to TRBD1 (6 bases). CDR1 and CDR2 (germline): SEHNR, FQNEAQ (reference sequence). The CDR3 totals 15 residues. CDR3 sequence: CASSLWQGQTGTQYF. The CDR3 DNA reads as TGTGCCAGCAGCTTATGGCAGGGGCAGACAGGTACGCAGTATTTT.

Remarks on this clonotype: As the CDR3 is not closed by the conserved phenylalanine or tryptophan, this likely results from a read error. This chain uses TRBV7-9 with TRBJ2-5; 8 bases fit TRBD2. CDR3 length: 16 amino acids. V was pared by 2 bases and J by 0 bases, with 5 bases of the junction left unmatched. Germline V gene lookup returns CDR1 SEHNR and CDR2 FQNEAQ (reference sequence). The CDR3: CASSLRVSGNQETQYC. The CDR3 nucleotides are TGTGCCAGCAGCTTAAGGGTTAGCGGGAACCAAGAGACCCAGTACTGC.

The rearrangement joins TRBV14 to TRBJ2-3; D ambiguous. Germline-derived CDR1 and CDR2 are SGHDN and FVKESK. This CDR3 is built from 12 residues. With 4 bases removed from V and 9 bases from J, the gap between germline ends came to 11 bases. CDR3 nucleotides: TGTGCCAGCAGCCTGAGTGAAATCACGCAGTATTTT. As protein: CASSLSEITQYF.

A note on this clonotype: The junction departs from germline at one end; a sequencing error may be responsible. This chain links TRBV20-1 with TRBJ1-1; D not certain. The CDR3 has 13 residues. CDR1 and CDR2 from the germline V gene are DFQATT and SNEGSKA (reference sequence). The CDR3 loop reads CSTRDHPDTEAFF. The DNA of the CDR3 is TGCAGTACTAGAGATCATCCAGACACTGAAGCTTTCTTT.

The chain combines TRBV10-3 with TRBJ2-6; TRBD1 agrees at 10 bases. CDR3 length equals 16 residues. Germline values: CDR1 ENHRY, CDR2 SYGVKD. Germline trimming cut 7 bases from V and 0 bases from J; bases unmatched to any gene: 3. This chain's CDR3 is CAITRDRGSGANVLTF. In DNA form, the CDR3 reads TGTGCCATCACTCGGGACAGGGGCTCTGGGGCCAACGTCCTGACTTTC.

The CDR3 coding sequence is TGTGCCAGCAGTTTAGCGCAGGGGGCGAGCACTGAAGCTTTCTTT. This gives the protein CASSLAQGASTEAFF. This chain uses TRBV12-3 or TRBV12-4 with TRBJ1-1, with TRBD1 matching 8 bases. The CDR3 is 15 amino acids. V trimming: 0 bases; J trimming: 4 bases; junction bases outside the gene matches: 4.

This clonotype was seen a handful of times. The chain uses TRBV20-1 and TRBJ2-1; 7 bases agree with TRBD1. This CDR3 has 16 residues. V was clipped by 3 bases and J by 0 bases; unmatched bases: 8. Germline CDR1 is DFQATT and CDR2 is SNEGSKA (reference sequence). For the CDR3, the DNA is TGCAGTGCTAGGCCGGAAGGGGGCCCCTCCTACAATGAGCAGTTCTTC. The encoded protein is CSARPEGGPSYNEQFF.

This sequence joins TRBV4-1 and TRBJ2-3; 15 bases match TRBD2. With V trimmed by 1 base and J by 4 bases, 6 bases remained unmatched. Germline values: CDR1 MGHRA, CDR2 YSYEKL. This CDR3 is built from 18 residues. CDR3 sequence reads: CASSQGKGLAGGPDTQYF. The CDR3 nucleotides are TGCGCCAGCAGCCAAGGGAAGGGACTAGCGGGAGGACCAGATACGCAGTATTTT.

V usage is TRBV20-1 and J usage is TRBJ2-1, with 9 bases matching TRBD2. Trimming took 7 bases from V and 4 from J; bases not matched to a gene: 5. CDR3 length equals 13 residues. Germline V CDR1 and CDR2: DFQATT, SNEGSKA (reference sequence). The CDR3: CSVIAGAYNEQFF. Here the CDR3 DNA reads TGCAGTGTTATAGCGGGAGCTTACAATGAGCAGTTCTTC.

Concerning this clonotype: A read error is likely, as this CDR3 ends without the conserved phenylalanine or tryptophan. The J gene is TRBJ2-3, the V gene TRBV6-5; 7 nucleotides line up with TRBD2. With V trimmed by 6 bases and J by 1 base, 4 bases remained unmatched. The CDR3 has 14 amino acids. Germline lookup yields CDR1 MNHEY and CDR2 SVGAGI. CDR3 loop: CASREAGRTDTQYI. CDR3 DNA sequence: TGTGCCAGCAGAGAAGCGGGGCGCACAGATACGCAGTATATT.

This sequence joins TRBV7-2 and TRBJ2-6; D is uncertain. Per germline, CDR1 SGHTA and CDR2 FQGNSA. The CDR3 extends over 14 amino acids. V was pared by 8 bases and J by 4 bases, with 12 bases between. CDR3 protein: CASPRFAGANVLTF. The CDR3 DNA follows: TGTGCCAGCCCAAGGTTCGCCGGGGCCAACGTCCTGACTTTC. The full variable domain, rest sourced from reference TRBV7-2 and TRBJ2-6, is GAGVSQSPSNKVTEKGKDVELRCDPISGHTALYWYRQSLGQGLEFLIYFQGNSAPDKSGLPSDRFSAERTGGSVSTLTIQRTQQEDSAVYLCASPRFAGANVLTFGAGSRLTVL.

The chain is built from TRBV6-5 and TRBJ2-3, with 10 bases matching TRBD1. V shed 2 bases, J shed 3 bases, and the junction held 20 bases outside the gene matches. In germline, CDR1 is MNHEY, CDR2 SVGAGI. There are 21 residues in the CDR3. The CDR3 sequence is CASSYPRERSGTGDQTDTQYF. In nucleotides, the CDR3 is TGTGCCAGCAGTTACCCCCGGGAAAGATCCGGGACAGGGGACCAAACAGATACGCAGTATTTT.

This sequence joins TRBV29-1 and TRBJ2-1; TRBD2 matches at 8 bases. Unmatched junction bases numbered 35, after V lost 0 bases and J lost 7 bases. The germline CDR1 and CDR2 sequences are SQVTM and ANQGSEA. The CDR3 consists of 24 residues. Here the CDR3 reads CSVEDRRGTSLAPLAPILGNEQFF. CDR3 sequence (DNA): TGCAGCGTTGAAGATCGGAGGGGGACTAGTCTTGCTCCCCTGGCGCCGATCCTGGGAAATGAGCAGTTCTTC.

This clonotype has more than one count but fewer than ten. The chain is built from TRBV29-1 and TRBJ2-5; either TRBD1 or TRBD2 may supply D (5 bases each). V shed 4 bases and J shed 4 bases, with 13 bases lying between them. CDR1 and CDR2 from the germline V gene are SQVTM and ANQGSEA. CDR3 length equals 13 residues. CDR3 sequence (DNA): TGCAGCGTTGCGAGGCGAGGGGCAGAGACCCAGTACTTC. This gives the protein CSVARRGAETQYF.

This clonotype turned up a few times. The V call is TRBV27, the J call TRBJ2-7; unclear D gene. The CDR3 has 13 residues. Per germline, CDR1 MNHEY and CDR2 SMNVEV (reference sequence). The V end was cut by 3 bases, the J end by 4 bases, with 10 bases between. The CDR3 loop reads CASSLSGLYEQYF. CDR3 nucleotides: TGTGCCAGCAGTTTGTCAGGCCTTTACGAGCAGTACTTC.

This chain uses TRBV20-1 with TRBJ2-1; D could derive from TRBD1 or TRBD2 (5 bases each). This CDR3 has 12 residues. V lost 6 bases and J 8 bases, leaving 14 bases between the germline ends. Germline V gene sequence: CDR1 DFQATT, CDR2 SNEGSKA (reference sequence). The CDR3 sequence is CSALRGKDEQFF. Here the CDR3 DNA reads TGCAGTGCCTTGAGGGGAAAGGATGAGCAGTTCTTC.

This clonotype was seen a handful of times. CDR3 DNA sequence: TGTGCCAGCAGCCCTCGAGGACCGGGACAGGCTTTCTATGGCTACACCTTC. It translates to CASSPRGPGQAFYGYTF. The chain is built from TRBV7-9 and TRBJ1-2; 8 bases agree with TRBD1. Germline lookup yields CDR1 SEHNR and CDR2 FQNEAQ (reference sequence). The ends lost 5 bases at V and 4 bases at J; junction bases unmatched: 15. This CDR3 is 17 amino acids long.

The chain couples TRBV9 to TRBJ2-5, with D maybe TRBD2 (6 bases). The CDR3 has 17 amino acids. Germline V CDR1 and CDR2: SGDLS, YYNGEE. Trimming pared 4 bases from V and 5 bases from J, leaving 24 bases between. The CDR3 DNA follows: TGTGCCAGCAGCTCCCGGAGAGGACCGCGTGGGAGGGAGACCCAGTACTTC. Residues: CASSSRRGPRGRETQYF.

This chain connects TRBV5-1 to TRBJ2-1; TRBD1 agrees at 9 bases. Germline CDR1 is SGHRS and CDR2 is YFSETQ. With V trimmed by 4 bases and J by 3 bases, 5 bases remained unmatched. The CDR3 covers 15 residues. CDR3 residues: CASSQGQGGYNEQFF. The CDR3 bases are TGCGCCAGCAGCCAGGGACAGGGAGGCTACAATGAGCAGTTCTTC.

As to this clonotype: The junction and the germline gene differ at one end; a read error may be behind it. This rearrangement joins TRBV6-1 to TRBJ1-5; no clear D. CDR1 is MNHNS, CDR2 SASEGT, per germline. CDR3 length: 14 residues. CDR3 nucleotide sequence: TGTGCCGGCAGTTTCTGGGTCGGAGATCAGCCCCAGCATTTT. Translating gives CAGSFWVGDQPQHF.

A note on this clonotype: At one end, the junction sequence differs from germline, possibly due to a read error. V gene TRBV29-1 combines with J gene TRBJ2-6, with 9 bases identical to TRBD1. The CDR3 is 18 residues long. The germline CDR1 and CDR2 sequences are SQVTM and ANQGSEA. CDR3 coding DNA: TGCAGCGTTGAAGACCGCCGGACAGGGGATTCTGGAGCCAACGTCCTGACTTTC. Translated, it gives CSVEDRRTGDSGANVLTF.

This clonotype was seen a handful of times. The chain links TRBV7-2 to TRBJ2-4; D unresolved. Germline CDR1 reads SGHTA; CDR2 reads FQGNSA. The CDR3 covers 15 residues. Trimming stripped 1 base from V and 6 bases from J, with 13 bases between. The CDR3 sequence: CASSLEILVGNIQYF. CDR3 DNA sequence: TGTGCCAGCAGCTTAGAGATTCTAGTGGGAAACATTCAGTACTTC.

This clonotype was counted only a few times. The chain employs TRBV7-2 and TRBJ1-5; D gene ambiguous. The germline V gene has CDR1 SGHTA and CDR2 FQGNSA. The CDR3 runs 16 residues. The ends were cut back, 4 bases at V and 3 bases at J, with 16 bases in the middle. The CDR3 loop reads CASSSPPGYLNQPQHF. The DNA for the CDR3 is TGTGCCAGCAGCTCCCCGCCCGGCTACCTCAATCAGCCCCAGCATTTT.

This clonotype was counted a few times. The CDR3 DNA reads as TGTGCCAGCAGCTTAGTGGAGCCGCGGCACATTCAGTACTTC. This encodes CASSLVEPRHIQYF. The genes are TRBV11-2 and TRBJ2-4; D is ambiguous. Germline lookup yields CDR1 SGHAT and CDR2 FQNNGV. The CDR3 runs to 14 residues. Between the trimmed V and J ends, which lost 1 base and 8 bases, there was a span of 12 bases. The variable domain in full, completed from reference TRBV11-2 and TRBJ2-4, reads EAGVAQSPRYKIIEKRQSVAFWCNPISGHATLYWYQQILGQGPKLLIQFQNNGVVDDSQLPKDRFSAERLKGVDSTLKIQPAKLEDSAVYLCASSLVEPRHIQYFGAGTRLSVL.

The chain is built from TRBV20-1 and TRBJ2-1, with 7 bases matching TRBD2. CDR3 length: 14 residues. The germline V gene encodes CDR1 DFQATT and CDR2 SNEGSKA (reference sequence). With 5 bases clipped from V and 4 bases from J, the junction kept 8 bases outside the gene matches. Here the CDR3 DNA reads TGCAGTGCTGGGGGAGGGATGGGGTACAATGAGCAGTTCTTC. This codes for CSAGGGMGYNEQFF.

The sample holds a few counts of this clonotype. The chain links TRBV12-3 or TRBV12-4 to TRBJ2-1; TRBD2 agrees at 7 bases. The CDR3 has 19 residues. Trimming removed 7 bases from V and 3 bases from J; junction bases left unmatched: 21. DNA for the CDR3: TGTGCCAGCACCCAAGGCCTTGGGCGGCGTCTAGCGGACTACAATGAGCAGTTCTTC. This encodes CASTQGLGRRLADYNEQFF.

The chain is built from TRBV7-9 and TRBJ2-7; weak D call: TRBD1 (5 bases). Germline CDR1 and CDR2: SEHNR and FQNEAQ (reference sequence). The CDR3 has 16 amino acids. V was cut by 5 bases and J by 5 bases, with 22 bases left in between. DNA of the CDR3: TGTGCCAGCAGCCCTCAGGGTATTGTGAGGCTGGACGAGCAGTACTTC. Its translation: CASSPQGIVRLDEQYF. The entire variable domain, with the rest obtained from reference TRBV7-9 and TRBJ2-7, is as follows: DTGVSQNPRHKITKRGQNVTFRCDPISEHNRLYWYRQTLGQGPEFLTYFQNEAQLEKSRLLSDRFSAERPKGSFSTLEIQRTEQGDSAMYLCASSPQGIVRLDEQYFGPGTRLTVT.

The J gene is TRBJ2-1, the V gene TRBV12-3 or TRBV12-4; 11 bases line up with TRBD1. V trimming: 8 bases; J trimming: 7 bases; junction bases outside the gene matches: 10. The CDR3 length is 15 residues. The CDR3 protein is CASRTAGTGGNEQFF. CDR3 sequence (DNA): TGTGCCAGCCGAACAGCCGGGACAGGGGGAAATGAGCAGTTCTTC.

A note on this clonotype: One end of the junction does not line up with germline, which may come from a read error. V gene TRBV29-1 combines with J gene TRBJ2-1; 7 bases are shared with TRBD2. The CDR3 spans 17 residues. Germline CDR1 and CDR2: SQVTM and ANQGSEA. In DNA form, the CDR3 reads TGCAGCGTCCCTCACGGGGGGTTAGCGAGCTCCTGCAATGAGCAGTTCTTC. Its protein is CSVPHGGLASSCNEQFF.

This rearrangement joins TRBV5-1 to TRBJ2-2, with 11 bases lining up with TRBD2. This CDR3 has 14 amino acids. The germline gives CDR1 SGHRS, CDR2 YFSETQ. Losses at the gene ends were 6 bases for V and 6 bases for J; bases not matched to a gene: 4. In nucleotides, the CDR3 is TGCGCCAGCACAGGACTAGCGGGCGCCGGGGAGCTGTTTTTT. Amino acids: CASTGLAGAGELFF. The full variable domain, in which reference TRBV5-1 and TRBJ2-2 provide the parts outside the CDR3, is KAGVTQTPRYLIKTRGQQVTLSCSPISGHRSVSWYQQTPGQGLQFLFEYFSETQRNKGNFPGRFSGRQFSNSRSEMNVSTLELGDSALYLCASTGLAGAGELFFGEGSRLTVL.